This T cell receptor (beta chain) is from a study of T-cell reconstitution after alpha-beta-depleted transplantation in children. Study-level results: Counts and diversity of T cells one year after transplant came mostly from newly produced T cells. About two months after transplant, alpha-beta T cells reportedly came from several hundred expanded graft clones. Surviving recipient T cells and thymic progenitors produced the high day-60 TCRbeta diversity seen in some patients.

Unique molecular identifiers were incorporated during preparation of the TCRbeta library. TCRdb reprocessed the PCR reads via MiXCR and lists one record per CDR3 protein. The sample carries 450,000 to 550,000 distinct CDR3 sequences, more than 9.5% recorded once. As regards this clonotype: Antigen unknown.

The source material was PBMCs, mostly from graft donor cells, sampled 180 days after TCRalphabeta/CD19-depleted stem cell transplant. This TCR derives from a female patient younger than 10 who had a stem cell transplant for aplastic anemia, so the T cells may come from the graft donor.

The CDR3 nucleotides are TGTGCCAGCAGCTTAGGGGCCGGTCAGGGGGACAAGAACGAGCAGTACGTC. Amino acids: CASSLGAGQGDKNEQYV. V usage is TRBV7-9 and J usage is TRBJ2-7, with 7 bases that match TRBD1. Germline CDR1 is SEHNR and CDR2 is FQNEAQ (reference sequence). Unmatched junction bases numbered 14, after V lost 1 base and J lost 5 bases. CDR3 length: 17 residues.